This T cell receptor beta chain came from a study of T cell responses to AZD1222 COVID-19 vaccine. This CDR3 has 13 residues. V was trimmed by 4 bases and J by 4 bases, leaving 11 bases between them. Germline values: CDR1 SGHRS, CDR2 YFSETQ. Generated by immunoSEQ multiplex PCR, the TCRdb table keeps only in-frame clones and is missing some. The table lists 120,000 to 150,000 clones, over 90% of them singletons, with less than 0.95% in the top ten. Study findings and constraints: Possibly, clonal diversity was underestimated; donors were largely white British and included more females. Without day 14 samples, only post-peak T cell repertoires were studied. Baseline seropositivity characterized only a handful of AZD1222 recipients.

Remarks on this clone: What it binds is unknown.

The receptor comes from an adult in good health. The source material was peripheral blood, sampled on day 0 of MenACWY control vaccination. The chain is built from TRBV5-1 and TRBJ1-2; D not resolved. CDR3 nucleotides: TGCGCCAGCAGCGGATTACAGAGCTATGGCTACACCTTC. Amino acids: CASSGLQSYGYTF.